The rows below give T cell receptor beta chains drawn from one sample of a study of regulatory T cells in long-lasting Graves disease. TCRdb reanalysed the multiplex PCR reads using MiXCR and keeps one entry per CDR3 protein. The table has some 340,000 distinct CDR3 sequences, 12% seen once. These data also formed part of another study, on T cells in Graves' hyperthyroidism and ophthalmopathy.

This material consisted of peripheral blood mononuclear cells (PBMCs), taken at new diagnosis, from a patient treated with antithyroid drugs. These receptors all come from a woman aged 18-29 years with Graves disease. CDR3s include the opening cysteine and the closing phenylalanine or tryptophan. D genes are given only for firm matches. Size tells how often a clone was seen (once, few, many) or the class of an expanded clone, and some rows leave it out.

-	TRBV7-2	many	TRBJ1-1	CASSWHSNPKMNTEAFF	TGTGCCAGCAGCTGGCACAGCAACCCGAAAATGAACACTGAAGCTTTCTTT
TRBD2	TRBV7-2	many	TRBJ2-1	CASRRTSGSNDNEQFF	TGTGCCAGCCGCCGGACTAGCGGGAGTAACGACAATGAGCAGTTCTTC
-	TRBV4-3	few	TRBJ2-2	CASAYLANTGELFF	TGCGCCAGCGCCTACCTAGCGAACACCGGGGAGCTGTTTTTT
-	TRBV18	many	TRBJ2-3	CASSPLDEGTDTQYF	TGTGCCAGCTCACCACTCGATGAGGGCACAGATACGCAGTATTTT
TRBD2	TRBV7-9	many	TRBJ2-7	CASSLDWDYSYEQYF	TGTGCCAGCAGCTTAGACTGGGACTACTCCTACGAGCAGTACTTC
TRBD1	TRBV20-1	few	TRBJ2-1	CSASEDRAQYALNNEQFF	TGCAGTGCTAGTGAGGACAGGGCGCAATATGCTCTAAACAATGAGCAGTTCTTC
-	TRBV12-5	few	TRBJ1-5	CASGLGKGRGWGQPQHF	TGTGCTAGTGGTTTGGGGAAGGGGAGGGGTTGGGGTCAGCCCCAGCATTTT
-	TRBV29-1	-	TRBJ1-2	CSVEMEYRVKDGYTF	TGCAGCGTTGAAATGGAGTACAGGGTGAAGGACGGCTACACCTTC
TRBD1	TRBV5-6	many	TRBJ1-2	CASSPRPTGRGGYTF	TGTGCCAGCAGCCCCCGACCGACAGGGAGAGGTGGCTACACCTTC
-	TRBV9	many	TRBJ2-7	CASSASTTLWTAAYEQYF	TGTGCCAGCAGCGCTTCTACAACACTCTGGACAGCAGCCTACGAGCAGTACTTC
TRBD1	TRBV4-1	many	TRBJ1-1	CASSKQTGVNTEAFF	TGCGCCAGCAGCAAACAAACAGGGGTGAACACTGAAGCTTTCTTT
TRBD2	TRBV20-1	many	TRBJ2-1	CSAAGASGSYNEQFF	TGCAGTGCTGCGGGCGCTAGCGGCTCCTACAATGAGCAGTTCTTC
TRBD1	TRBV12-3/TRBV12-4	many	TRBJ1-5	CASSWTGGGNQPQHF	TGTGCCAGCAGTTGGACAGGGGGCGGCAATCAGCCCCAGCATTTT
TRBD1	TRBV18	many	TRBJ1-1	CASSQYRGENTEAFF	TGTGCCAGCTCTCAGTACAGGGGGGAAAACACTGAAGCTTTCTTT
-	TRBV7-3	few	TRBJ2-2	CASSPPGSSGELFF	TGTGCCAGCAGCCCGCCGGGTAGCTCCGGGGAGCTGTTTTTT
-	TRBV30	few	TRBJ1-1	CAWSVESGGSTEAFF	TGTGCCTGGAGTGTCGAAAGTGGAGGGAGCACTGAAGCTTTCTTT
TRBD1	TRBV11-2	many	TRBJ2-7	CASSLEAWGQHGEQYF	TGTGCCAGCAGCTTAGAAGCCTGGGGACAGCACGGCGAGCAGTACTTC
TRBD1	TRBV19	-	TRBJ2-5	CASSIRGQGYETQYF	TGTGCCAGTAGTATTCGGGGACAGGGGTACGAGACCCAGTACTTC
-	TRBV15	many	TRBJ1-1	CATSSVATWGFAFF	TGTGCCACCAGCAGTGTGGCGACGTGGGGGTTTGCTTTCTTT
TRBD1	TRBV15	few	TRBJ2-1	CATSRGPDRGAWEPYNEQFF	TGTGCCACCAGCAGAGGACCGGACAGGGGGGCCTGGGAGCCCTACAATGAGCAGTTCTTC
TRBD1	TRBV20-1	many	TRBJ1-6	CSARVQGAPSPLHF	TGCAGTGCTAGGGTGCAGGGGGCCCCTTCACCCCTCCACTTT
TRBD2	TRBV20-1	many	TRBJ2-7	CSVWGGPSEQYF	TGCAGTGTTTGGGGAGGGCCGAGCGAGCAGTACTTC
TRBD2	TRBV20-1	-	TRBJ2-3	CSARDWTSGSIPGTQYF	TGCAGTGCTAGAGATTGGACGAGCGGGAGTATACCGGGGACGCAGTATTTT
-	TRBV4-3	few	TRBJ2-6	CASSQEPDGLSGANVLTF	TGCGCCAGCAGCCAAGAACCGGACGGACTCTCTGGGGCCAACGTCCTGACTTTC
TRBD1	TRBV14	-	TRBJ1-6	CASSLRGANSPLHF	TGTGCCAGCAGCCTCAGGGGGGCTAATTCACCCCTCCACTTT
-	TRBV5-1	many	TRBJ2-2	CASSLVYRDRWNTGELFF	TGCGCCAGCAGCTTGGTATACCGGGACCGATGGAACACCGGGGAGCTGTTTTTT
-	TRBV20-1	-	TRBJ2-1	CSAAGDLKTGAYNEQFF	TGCAGTGCGGCAGGGGATCTAAAGACTGGGGCCTACAATGAGCAGTTCTTC
TRBD2	TRBV12-3/TRBV12-4	many	TRBJ2-3	CASSLRGTSGGAKDTQYF	TGTGCCAGCAGTTTACGTGGGACTAGCGGGGGGGCTAAAGATACGCAGTATTTT
TRBD1	TRBV9	few	TRBJ2-3	CASGGRDRGQLF	TGTGCCAGCGGCGGACGGGACAGGGGACAGTTATTT
-	TRBV12-3/TRBV12-4	many	TRBJ2-7	CASSLDPGGSGGYEQYF	TGTGCCAGCAGTTTAGACCCAGGGGGGTCGGGCGGGTACGAGCAGTACTTC
-	TRBV2	many	TRBJ2-7	CASSAPRGREQYF	TGTGCCAGCAGTGCGCCCAGGGGTAGGGAGCAGTACTTC
TRBD2	TRBV29-1	many	TRBJ2-4	CSVETGLAEKGIQYF	TGCAGCGTTGAGACGGGACTAGCCGAGAAGGGCATTCAGTACTTC
TRBD1	TRBV20-1	many	TRBJ2-3	CSARGTGALGDTQYF	TGCAGTGCTAGAGGGACAGGGGCACTAGGGGATACGCAGTATTTT
TRBD2	TRBV13	many	TRBJ2-3	CASSLSVSGGSTDTQYF	TGTGCCAGCAGCTTAAGCGTTAGCGGGGGCTCCACAGATACGCAGTATTTT
-	TRBV12-5	few	TRBJ2-2	CASGGPPSGELFF	TGTGCTAGTGGGGGCCCCCCCTCCGGGGAGCTGTTTTTT
TRBD1	TRBV28	few	TRBJ2-7	CASRPQGAREQYF	TGTGCCAGCAGACCGCAGGGGGCGCGGGAGCAGTACTTC
-	TRBV5-1	few	TRBJ1-2	CASSLTRRAVHGYTF	TGCGCCAGCAGCCTCACGAGAAGGGCCGTCCACGGCTACACCTTC
TRBD1	TRBV3-1	many	TRBJ1-2	CASSKRQGAYTF	TGTGCCAGCAGCAAAAGACAGGGGGCCTACACCTTC
-	TRBV9	-	TRBJ2-5	CASSSTGGLKETQYF	TGTGCCAGCAGCTCGACCGGGGGCCTGAAAGAGACCCAGTACTTC
-	TRBV5-1	many	TRBJ1-1	CASSLGARTEAFF	TGCGCCAGCAGCTTGGGGGCCCGCACTGAAGCTTTCTTT
-	TRBV27	many	TRBJ2-1	CASSLSPSNEQFF	TGTGCCAGCAGTTTATCTCCTAGTAATGAGCAGTTCTTC
TRBD2	TRBV28	few	TRBJ2-5	CASSANPGLGLRETQYF	TGTGCCAGCAGTGCTAACCCGGGACTAGGACTTCGAGAGACCCAGTACTTC
-	TRBV7-2	-	TRBJ1-1	CASSRTGPREAFF	TGTGCCAGCAGCCGAACAGGGCCTAGGGAGGCTTTCTTT
TRBD1	TRBV9	many	TRBJ1-1	CASSSRTDRGTEAFF	TGTGCCAGCAGCTCCCGGACTGACAGGGGCACTGAAGCTTTCTTT
TRBD1	TRBV28	-	TRBJ2-7	CASRTTGVPYEQYF	TGTGCCAGCAGAACGACAGGGGTCCCCTACGAGCAGTACTTC
-	TRBV19	few	TRBJ2-3	CASSIWSGTTQYF	TGTGCCAGTAGTATATGGTCCGGGACGACGCAGTATTTT
-	TRBV7-8	many	TRBJ2-7	CASSPSRGRTYEQYF	TGTGCCAGCAGCCCCTCCCGAGGACGGACCTACGAGCAGTACTTC